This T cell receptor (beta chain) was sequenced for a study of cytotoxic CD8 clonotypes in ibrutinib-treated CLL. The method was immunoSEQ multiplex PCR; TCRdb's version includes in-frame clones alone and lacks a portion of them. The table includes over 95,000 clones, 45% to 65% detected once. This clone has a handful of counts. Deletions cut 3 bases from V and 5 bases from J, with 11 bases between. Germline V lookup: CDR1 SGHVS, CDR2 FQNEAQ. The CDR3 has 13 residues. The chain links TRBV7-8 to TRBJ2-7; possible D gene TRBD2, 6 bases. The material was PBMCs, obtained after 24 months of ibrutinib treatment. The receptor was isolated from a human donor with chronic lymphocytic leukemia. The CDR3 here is CASSFGGNDEQYF. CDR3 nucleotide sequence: TGTGCCAGCAGCTTCGGGGGTAACGACGAGCAGTACTTC.